The text below deals with one T cell receptor (beta chain). Per the original methods: Amplification from reference gene primers served as the basis for estimated nucleated cell counts. Sequenced by immunoSEQ multiplex PCR; TCRdb stores in-frame clones only, minus some. The DNA was the basis for D and trimming; V, J and clone size are from that table. The sample gives about 50,000 clones, 65% to 80% of which show up once; roughly 27% is in the top ten. There are 16 residues in the CDR3. Germline CDR1 and CDR2: GTSNPN and SVGIG (reference sequence). V gave up 4 bases and J gave up 1 base; unmatched junction bases: 6. This sample stems from a study of blood T cell repertoires in COVID-19. For the study at large: Italy, Spain and the United States were the sources of the convalescent and acute COVID-19 samples. From T cells, B-cell-depleted T cells, or PBMCs came the material, which was cDNA or gDNA.

This clonotype originated in a man aged 65 to 79 with acute or convalescent COVID-19. The V call is TRBV30, the J call TRBJ1-6, with 8 bases fitting TRBD1. Sequenced sample: peripheral blood. The CDR3 sequence: CAWTTGAGSYNSPLHF. Written as DNA, the CDR3 is TGTGCCTGGACGACAGGGGCGGGGTCCTATAATTCACCCCTCCACTTT. The full variable domain, in which reference TRBV30 and TRBJ1-6 provide the parts outside the CDR3, is SQTIHQWPATLVQPVGSPLSLECTVEGTSNPNLYWYRQAAGRGLQLLFYSVGIGQISSEVPQNLSASRPQDRQFILSSKKLLLSDSGFYLCAWTTGAGSYNSPLHFGNGTRLTVT.